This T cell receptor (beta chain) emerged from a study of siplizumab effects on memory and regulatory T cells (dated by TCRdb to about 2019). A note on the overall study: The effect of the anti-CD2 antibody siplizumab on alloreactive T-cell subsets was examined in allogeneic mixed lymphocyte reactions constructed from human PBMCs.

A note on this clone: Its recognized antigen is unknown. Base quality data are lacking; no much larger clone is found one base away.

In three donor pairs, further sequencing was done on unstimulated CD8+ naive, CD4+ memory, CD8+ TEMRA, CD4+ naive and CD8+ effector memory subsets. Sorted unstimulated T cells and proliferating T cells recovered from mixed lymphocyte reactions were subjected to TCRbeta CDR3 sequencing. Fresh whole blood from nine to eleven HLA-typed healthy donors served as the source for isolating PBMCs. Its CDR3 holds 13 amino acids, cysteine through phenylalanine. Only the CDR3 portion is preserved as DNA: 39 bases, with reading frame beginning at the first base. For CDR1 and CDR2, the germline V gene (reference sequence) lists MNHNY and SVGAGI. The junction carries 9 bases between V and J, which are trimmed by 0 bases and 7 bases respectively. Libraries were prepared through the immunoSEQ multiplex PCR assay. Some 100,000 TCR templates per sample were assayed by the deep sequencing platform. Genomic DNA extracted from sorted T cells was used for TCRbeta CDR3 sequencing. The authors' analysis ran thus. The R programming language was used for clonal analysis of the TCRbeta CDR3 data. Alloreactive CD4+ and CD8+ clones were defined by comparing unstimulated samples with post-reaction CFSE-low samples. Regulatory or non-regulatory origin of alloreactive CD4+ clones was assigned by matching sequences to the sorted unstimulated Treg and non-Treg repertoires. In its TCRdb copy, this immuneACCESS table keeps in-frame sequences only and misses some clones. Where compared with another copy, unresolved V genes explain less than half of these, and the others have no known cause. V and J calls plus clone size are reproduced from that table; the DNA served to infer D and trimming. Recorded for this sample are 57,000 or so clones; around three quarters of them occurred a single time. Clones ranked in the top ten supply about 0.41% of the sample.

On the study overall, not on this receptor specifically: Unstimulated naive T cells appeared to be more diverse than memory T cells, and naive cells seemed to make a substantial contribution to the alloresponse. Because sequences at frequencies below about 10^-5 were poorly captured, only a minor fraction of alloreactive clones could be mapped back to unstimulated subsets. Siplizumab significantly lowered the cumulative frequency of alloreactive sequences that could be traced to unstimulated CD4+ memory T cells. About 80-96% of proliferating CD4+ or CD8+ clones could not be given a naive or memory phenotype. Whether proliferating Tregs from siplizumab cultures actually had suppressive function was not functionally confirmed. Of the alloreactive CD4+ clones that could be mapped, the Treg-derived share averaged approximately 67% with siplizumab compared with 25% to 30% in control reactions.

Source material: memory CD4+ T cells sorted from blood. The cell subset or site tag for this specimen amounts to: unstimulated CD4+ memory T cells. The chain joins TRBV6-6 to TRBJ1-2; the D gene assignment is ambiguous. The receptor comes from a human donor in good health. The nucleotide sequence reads TGTGCCAGCAGTTACTCGTCAGTAAGTGGCTACACCTTC. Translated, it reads CASSYSSVSGYTF.